The next 29 T cell receptor beta chains were all read from a single sample in a study of T cell repertoires in cytomegalovirus infection. MiXCR was run by TCRdb on the reads, yielding one entry per CDR3 protein. This sample yields 640,000 or so distinct CDR3 sequences, of which 30% to 40% are seen a single time; roughly 18% belongs to the top ten. These receptors' targets are unknown. The sample here was cultured PBMCs, taken from culture after CMV antigen stimulation. The receptors shown here come from a human donor in good health (CMV status not recorded). Some clones in this sample may be carry-over from other donors' samples.

This clonotype has a handful of counts. V is TRBV7-2 and J is TRBJ1-1; maybe TRBD1 (6 bases). The CDR3 is 15 amino acids. V gave up 3 bases and J gave up 0 bases, with 11 bases separating them. From germline, CDR1 is SGHTA and CDR2 FQGNSA. In DNA form, the CDR3 reads TGTGCCAGCAGCTTTATGGGGGGCATGAACACTGAAGCTTTCTTT. Translation gives CASSFMGGMNTEAFF.

The table lists this clonotype with a few counts. The chain joins TRBV11-3 to TRBJ2-3; 15 bases agree with TRBD2. The CDR3 sequence is 18 residues long. Trimming removed 4 bases from V and 2 bases from J; junction bases left unmatched: 7. CDR1 and CDR2 (germline): SGHNT, YENEEA. The CDR3 spells CASSSMRTSGRATDTQYF. The CDR3 coding sequence is TGTGCCAGCAGCTCTATGCGGACTAGCGGGAGGGCCACAGATACGCAGTATTTT.

This rearrangement joins TRBV12-3 or TRBV12-4 to TRBJ2-5; possibly TRBD1 or TRBD2 for D (6 bases each). V dropped 3 bases and J dropped 2 bases, with 13 bases sitting between them. The CDR3 totals 15 residues. The CDR3 sequence: CASSFGRRGQETQYF. The CDR3 coding sequence is TGTGCCAGCAGTTTTGGCCGGAGGGGGCAAGAGACCCAGTACTTC.

V usage is TRBV6-5 and J usage is TRBJ2-2; either TRBD1 or TRBD2 may fit D (5 bases each). V lost 5 bases to trimming and J lost 5 bases, with 18 bases between them. This CDR3 comprises 16 residues. Germline V gene data show CDR1 as MNHEY and CDR2 as SVGAGI. The CDR3 DNA sequence: TGTGCCAGCAGTCAGCCAGAGGGGTATAATACCGGGGAGCTGTTTTTT. Amino acid sequence: CASSQPEGYNTGELFF.

The rearrangement uses TRBV18 and TRBJ2-1; 7 positions agree with TRBD2. The V gene end was trimmed by 0 bases and the J gene end by 7 bases; junction bases not matched to a gene: 12. CDR3 length: 17 amino acids. Germline loops: CDR1 KGHSH, CDR2 LQKENI. The CDR3 DNA reads TGTGCCAGCTCACCACCGACACGCCGCGGGACTATGAATGAGCAGTTCTTC. It specifies CASSPPTRRGTMNEQFF.

Remarks on this clonotype: A much larger clone lies a single base off, so this may be a read error. The rearrangement joins TRBV7-2 to TRBJ2-1, with 10 bases aligning to TRBD2. Per germline, CDR1 SGHTA and CDR2 FQGNSA. CDR3 length: 15 amino acids. The J segment lost 6 bases and the V segment lost 8 bases, leaving 10 bases of the junction unmatched. The CDR3, as DNA: TGTGCCAGCGGGCAAACTAGCGGGACTTTCAATGAGCAGTTCTTC. Encoded protein: CASGQTSGTFNEQFF.

J is TRBJ2-7 and V is TRBV20-1; 8 bases are shared with TRBD1. The germline gives CDR1 DFQATT, CDR2 SNEGSKA (reference sequence). CDR3 length equals 11 residues. Trimming at V came to 6 bases and at J to 9 bases, leaving 7 bases not matched to a gene. This CDR3 is CSASGGAGQYF. For the CDR3, the DNA is TGCAGTGCCTCAGGGGGCGCGGGGCAGTACTTC.

This chain joins TRBV6-5 and TRBJ2-1; 8 nucleotides line up with TRBD1. The CDR3 totals 22 residues. The germline V gene has CDR1 MNHEY and CDR2 SVGAGI. The V segment lost 2 bases and the J segment 4 bases; nucleotides outside the gene matches: 25. CDR3 sequence reads: CASSYGTGRSVSGTLFYNEQFF. The CDR3, as DNA: TGTGCCAGCAGTTACGGGACAGGCCGTTCCGTGTCGGGGACGTTATTTTACAATGAGCAGTTCTTC.

This clonotype has a handful of counts. V and J are TRBV7-8 and TRBJ1-5; 7 nucleotides line up with TRBD1. With 2 bases clipped from V and 0 bases from J, the junction kept 1 base outside the gene matches. The CDR3 is 15 residues long. Per germline, CDR1 SGHVS and CDR2 FQNEAQ. CDR3 sequence: CASSLQGVSNQPQHF. The CDR3 region has the DNA TGTGCCAGCAGCTTACAGGGGGTTAGCAATCAGCCCCAGCATTTT.

V and J are TRBV18 and TRBJ2-5; possibly TRBD1 or TRBD2 for D (5 bases each). V shed 2 bases and J shed 11 bases, with 15 bases lying between them. This CDR3 is 13 amino acids long. The germline gives CDR1 KGHSH, CDR2 LQKENI. The chain's CDR3 is CASSPTGPGDQYF. The CDR3 DNA is TGTGCCAGCTCACCAACGGGGCCTGGGGATCAGTACTTC. The full variable domain, in which reference TRBV18 and TRBJ2-5 provide the parts outside the CDR3, is NAGVMQNPRHLVRRRGQEARLRCSPMKGHSHVYWYRQLPEEGLKFMVYLQKENIIDESGMPKERFSAEFPKEGPSILRIQQVVRGDSAAYFCASSPTGPGDQYFGPGTRLLVL.

J is TRBJ2-1 and V is TRBV7-2; D possibly corresponds to TRBD1 (5 bases). V shed 5 bases and J shed 8 bases, with 22 bases lying between them. Germline V CDR1 and CDR2: SGHTA, FQGNSA. This CDR3 comprises 16 residues. CDR3 bases: TGTGCCAGCAGCCCCTTTTGGGGCCCTTCTGCGGATGAGCAGTTCTTC. Protein: CASSPFWGPSADEQFF.

The CDR3 loop reads CASSLRGGRTEAFF. The CDR3, as DNA: TGTGCCAGCAGCTTAAGAGGGGGCAGGACTGAAGCTTTCTTT. This rearrangement joins TRBV11-2 to TRBJ1-1; 7 bases are shared with TRBD1. The germline gives CDR1 SGHAT, CDR2 FQNNGV. This CDR3 region has 14 residues. The V segment lost 2 bases and the J segment 5 bases; nucleotides outside the gene matches: 5.

The chain's CDR3 is CAISESGPGVYGYTF. CDR3 bases: TGTGCCATCAGTGAGTCCGGGCCAGGAGTATATGGCTACACCTTC. This rearrangement joins TRBV10-3 to TRBJ1-2; no clear D. The CDR3 length is 15 residues. V was trimmed by 0 bases and J by 5 bases, leaving 13 bases between them. Germline V gene lookup returns CDR1 ENHRY and CDR2 SYGVKD.

This clonotype appeared once. The CDR3 here is CASSSPTGDGYTF. CDR3 nucleotides: TGTGCCAGCAGCTCTCCGACAGGGGATGGCTACACCTTC. V and J are TRBV5-4 and TRBJ1-2; 8 bases are shared with TRBD1. The CDR3 loop spans 13 amino acids. V gave up 3 bases and J gave up 6 bases; unmatched junction bases: 4. From germline, CDR1 is SGHNT and CDR2 YYREEE (reference sequence).

The V gene is TRBV28, the J gene TRBJ1-2, with D uncertain. The germline gives CDR1 MDHEN, CDR2 SYDVKM. Trimming removed 2 bases from V and 2 bases from J, with 12 bases in between. CDR3 length: 15 residues. CDR3 in DNA: TGTGCCAGCAGTTTACCCGAGAGGCCCAACTATGGCTACACCTTC. Protein product: CASSLPERPNYGYTF.

The chain recombines TRBV23-1 with TRBJ2-3, with TRBD1 matching over 8 bases. TRBV23-1 is annotated as an ORF whose role is uncertain. With 4 bases clipped from V and 8 bases from J, the junction kept 14 bases outside the gene matches. This CDR3 spans 16 amino acids. As DNA, the CDR3 is TGCGCCAGCAGTCCCAGACAGGGGCCCCGCGTTGGTACGCAGTATTTT. Translated: CASSPRQGPRVGTQYF.

The chain couples TRBV7-2 to TRBJ2-3, with unresolved D. V shed 5 bases and J shed 0 bases, with 21 bases lying between them. Germline assignment: CDR1 SGHTA and CDR2 FQGNSA. There are 18 residues in the CDR3. The CDR3 nucleotides read TGTGCCAGCAGCCAAACCCCTGGCCGAGTGACTAGCACAGATACGCAGTATTTT. Its translation: CASSQTPGRVTSTDTQYF.

This rearrangement joins TRBV4-1 to TRBJ2-1, with 12 bases matching TRBD2. From germline, CDR1 is MGHRA and CDR2 YSYEKL. V lost 1 base, J lost 6 bases, and 4 bases stayed unmatched. CDR3 length equals 16 residues. Here the CDR3 reads CASSQAPSGRANEQFF. CDR3 DNA: TGCGCCAGCAGCCAAGCTCCTAGCGGGAGGGCCAATGAGCAGTTCTTC.

This clonotype was counted between two and nine times. The chain couples TRBV7-2 to TRBJ2-7; D may be TRBD2 (5 bases). With 2 bases removed from V and 0 bases from J, the gap between germline ends came to 8 bases. The CDR3 is made up of 14 amino acids. CDR1 SGHTA and CDR2 FQGNSA come from the germline V gene. Written as DNA, the CDR3 is TGTGCCAGCAGCTTACGCCTAGCCTCCTACGAGCAGTACTTC. Translating it yields CASSLRLASYEQYF.

This chain joins TRBV28 and TRBJ1-3; D is undetermined. The germline CDR1 and CDR2 sequences are MDHEN and SYDVKM. The CDR3 covers 13 residues. V was clipped by 7 bases and J by 7 bases, with 14 bases between them. CDR3 in DNA: TGTGCCAGCATTGGCGGGGATCGTAACACCATATATTTT. This encodes CASIGGDRNTIYF.

This clonotype was recorded a few times. The V gene is TRBV10-3, the J gene TRBJ2-7, with D unclear. V was cut by 2 bases and J by 0 bases, with 5 bases left in between. The CDR3 spans 13 residues. In germline, CDR1 is ENHRY, CDR2 SYGVKD. This chain's CDR3 is CAISEILSYEQYF. The CDR3 nucleotides are TGTGCCATCAGTGAGATCCTCTCCTACGAGCAGTACTTC.

The chain recombines TRBV7-2 with TRBJ2-1; no firm D call. V lost 3 bases and J 1 base, leaving 7 bases between the germline ends. This CDR3 spans 14 amino acids. Germline values: CDR1 SGHTA, CDR2 FQGNSA. In DNA form, the CDR3 reads TGTGCCAGCAGCTTCCGGGTATCCTACAATGAGCAGTTCTTC. Translation gives CASSFRVSYNEQFF.

This chain links TRBV4-1 with TRBJ1-2; D unresolved. This CDR3 is built from 13 residues. Germline assignment: CDR1 MGHRA and CDR2 YSYEKL. Trimming cost V 5 bases and J 3 bases, with 10 bases left between them. The CDR3 sequence is CASSSLPDYGYTF. CDR3 bases: TGCGCCAGCAGCTCCTTGCCGGACTATGGCTACACCTTC.

This clonotype was seen a handful of times. The V and J genes are TRBV7-9 and TRBJ2-6, with a possible D match to TRBD1 (6 bases). Germline CDR1 SEHNR, CDR2 FQNEAQ (reference sequence). V gave up 3 bases and J gave up 2 bases, with 14 bases separating them. The CDR3 has 17 amino acids. The CDR3 DNA is TGTGCCAGCAGCTTGTTACACAGGGCTACTGGGGCCAACGTCCTGACTTTC. It specifies CASSLLHRATGANVLTF. Full variable domain (remainder filled in from reference TRBV7-9 and TRBJ2-6): DTGVSQNPRHKITKRGQNVTFRCDPISEHNRLYWYRQTLGQGPEFLTYFQNEAQLEKSRLLSDRFSAERPKGSFSTLEIQRTEQGDSAMYLCASSLLHRATGANVLTFGAGSRLTVL.

A few counts support this clonotype. J is TRBJ1-1 and V is TRBV4-1; TRBD1 agrees at 7 bases. With V trimmed by 1 base and J by 1 base, 12 bases remained unmatched. The CDR3 loop spans 18 amino acids. Germline V gene data show CDR1 as MGHRA and CDR2 as YSYEKL. The CDR3 DNA follows: TGCGCCAGCAGCCAAGCGACTACAGGGGAGGTAGGGAACACTGAAGCTTTCTTT. It yields the protein CASSQATTGEVGNTEAFF.

This clonotype was recorded at least ten times. The CDR3 nucleotides are TGTGCCAGCAGCGCCCTTAATCAGCCCCAGCATTTT. This translates into CASSALNQPQHF. The chain employs TRBV7-2 and TRBJ1-5; D not resolved. Trimming stripped 5 bases from V and 4 bases from J, with 6 bases between. Germline V CDR1 and CDR2: SGHTA, FQGNSA. This CDR3 is built from 12 residues.

The V gene is TRBV7-2, the J gene TRBJ1-5; D possibly corresponds to TRBD1 (5 bases). Trimming left V 5 bases short and J 5 bases short, with 13 bases between. Germline values: CDR1 SGHTA, CDR2 FQGNSA. The length of the CDR3 is 14 residues. The CDR3 DNA reads as TGTGCCAGCAGCCCCTGGGTGGGGGATCAGCCCCAGCATTTT. Encoded protein: CASSPWVGDQPQHF.

In its sample, this clonotype was seen many times. The chain has TRBV7-2 and TRBJ1-2; D gene ambiguous. The CDR3 spans 16 residues. Deletions cut 1 base from V and 1 base from J, with 13 bases between. Per germline, CDR1 SGHTA and CDR2 FQGNSA. CDR3 region: CASSLDPPEINYGYTF. The CDR3 DNA reads TGTGCCAGCAGCTTAGACCCTCCAGAAATTAACTATGGCTACACCTTC.

The chain's CDR3 is CASSAQAGGGNTQYF. DNA of the CDR3: TGTGCCAGCAGCGCTCAAGCGGGGGGGGGGAATACGCAGTATTTT. The chain couples TRBV7-2 to TRBJ2-3; 10 bases align to TRBD2. After removal of 5 bases from V and 7 bases from J, the junction contained 9 bases not matched to a gene. The germline V gene encodes CDR1 SGHTA and CDR2 FQGNSA. The CDR3 loop spans 15 amino acids.